The sequence of this T cell receptor (beta chain) was determined in a study of cytomegalovirus exposure and HLA in healthy donors. Study at large: From about 179 million T cells, an earlier analysis saw 117 million unique TCR beta sequences.

It was with 60 Vbeta and 13 Jbeta primers that the PCR ran. Sequencing used immunoSEQ multiplex PCR; TCRdb keeps in-frame clones, though not all of them. The repertoire includes some 150,000 clones, 70% to 90% of them detected once, and 2% to 2.5% sits in the top ten. Study-level points and caveats: For most TCR beta V segments, an earlier analysis put the productive rate at about 87% or about 30% of the time. In a later analysis, TCR association rates varied by HLA locus: DRB1 most, HLA-C fewest. Reports indicated that the classifier achieved high specificity and sensitivity in diagnosing cytomegalovirus status.

Only a few counts were recorded for this clone. Its specificity is not known. Trimming took 4 bases from V and 0 from J; bases not matched to a gene: 5. This CDR3 spans 15 amino acids. Germline V gene lookup returns CDR1 MDHEN and CDR2 SYDVKM. The sequenced sample was PBMCs. This TCR came from a middle-aged man in good health and CMV-seronegative. V usage is TRBV28 and J usage is TRBJ1-1; 7 bases fit TRBD1. CDR3 sequence reads: CASSSTGLVNTEAFF. In DNA, the CDR3 is TGTGCCAGCAGTTCGACAGGGTTGGTGAACACTGAAGCTTTCTTT.